One and the same sample provided the 2 T cell receptor beta chains below, sequenced in a study of T cell responses to AZD1222 COVID-19 vaccine. The repertoire was sequenced with immunoSEQ multiplex PCR; TCRdb's copy has only in-frame clones and lacks some. This table has roughly 120,000 clones, 75% to 90% appearing once. The input for sequencing was peripheral blood, taken on day 0 of AZD1222 vaccination. Every receptor here comes from an adult in good health.

V and J are TRBV29-1 and TRBJ1-4; D is perhaps TRBD1 (5 bases). Germline CDR1 and CDR2: SQVTM and ANQGSEA. V was trimmed by 4 bases and J by 8 bases, leaving 11 bases between them. CDR3 size: 12 residues. CDR3 loop: CSVASGREKLFF. The CDR3 bases are TGCAGCGTTGCTTCGGGGCGCGAAAAACTGTTTTTT.

J is TRBJ1-6 and V is TRBV5-1; D is unclear. V was shortened by 5 bases and J by 8 bases, with 17 bases between the two germline ends. There are 15 residues in the CDR3. CDR1 is SGHRS and CDR2 is YFSETQ in the germline V gene. CDR3 sequence (DNA): TGCGCCAGCAGGGAAGGGCAGGTGAAGGATTCACCCCTCCACTTT. It encodes CASREGQVKDSPLHF.